The clone carrying this TCR beta chain appeared once. Its antigen is currently unknown. These data belong to a study of T cell repertoires in cytomegalovirus infection. The CDR3 is made up of 15 amino acids. Germline-derived CDR1 and CDR2 are LGHNA and YSLEER. V was cut by 0 bases and J by 3 bases, with 11 bases left in between. TCRdb recomputed calls from the reads with MiXCR, one row per CDR3 protein. The table shows about 470,000 distinct CDR3 sequences, with about 39% occurring only once. The chain joins TRBV4-3 to TRBJ1-1; D possibly corresponds to TRBD1 (5 bases). This receptor was obtained from a human donor in good health (CMV status not recorded). Some clones in this sample may be carry-over from other donors' samples. The material sequenced was cultured PBMCs, taken from culture after CMV antigen stimulation. The DNA for the CDR3 is TGCGCCAGCAGCCAAGAATGGGTAGGGGACACTGAAGCTTTCTTT. This codes for CASSQEWVGDTEAFF.